Below are 14 T cell receptor beta chains sequenced from a single sample in a study of cytomegalovirus exposure and HLA in healthy donors (dated by TCRdb to the late 2010s). The method behind the library was the immunoSEQ multiplex PCR assay. For the multiplex PCR, a mixture combining 60 forward primers for TCR Vbeta segments and 13 reverse primers for TCR Jbeta segments was used. The clones in this table, taken by TCRdb from immuneACCESS, are in-frame only. Not every clone is retained; where verified, under half of the shortfall comes from an unresolved V gene, and the cause of the rest is unknown. Counted in this sample were 85,000 to 100,000 clones; about nine tenths of them appeared once. Jointly, the top ten make up 9% to 9.5% of the sample. Sequencing was carried out using PBMCs. These receptor sequences come from a man younger than 45 in good health and CMV-seropositive.

J is TRBJ2-1 and V is TRBV15; 8 bases match TRBD2. The V segment lost 1 base and the J segment 12 bases; nucleotides outside the gene matches: 5. The length of the CDR3 is 13 residues. Germline assignment: CDR1 LNHNV and CDR2 YYDKDF (reference sequence). The CDR3 region is CATSRGFAGGQFF. The CDR3 bases are TGTGCCACCAGCAGAGGATTCGCGGGAGGGCAGTTCTTC.

This chain connects TRBV16 to TRBJ2-1, with 13 nucleotides matching TRBD2. The ends lost 2 bases at V and 2 bases at J; junction bases unmatched: 6. CDR1 and CDR2 from the germline V gene are KGHSY and FQNENV. The CDR3 contains 18 residues. CDR3: CASSQLGLAGVPYNEQFF. The CDR3 coding sequence is TGTGCCAGCAGCCAACTAGGACTAGCGGGAGTCCCCTACAATGAGCAGTTCTTC.

CDR3 in amino acids: CAITTGTIGGELFF. CDR3 in DNA: TGTGCCATCACCACCGGGACAATCGGCGGGGAGCTGTTTTTT. V and J are TRBV10-3 and TRBJ2-2; D may be TRBD1 (6 bases). With 7 bases removed from V and 7 bases from J, the gap between germline ends came to 16 bases. The CDR3 contains 14 residues. CDR1 is ENHRY and CDR2 is SYGVKD in the germline V gene.

This clone was picked up one time. This chain links TRBV5-4 with TRBJ1-2, with a tentative D call TRBD1 (5 bases). CDR3 length: 15 amino acids. The germline V gene has CDR1 SGHNT and CDR2 YYREEE (reference sequence). Trimming removed 3 bases from V and 4 bases from J, with 16 bases in between. The CDR3 DNA sequence: TGTGCCAGCAGCTCGACGGGGGAGGGGAGCTATGGCTACACCTTC. Protein product: CASSSTGEGSYGYTF. The variable domain in full, with the rest retrieved from reference TRBV5-4 and TRBJ1-2, is ETGVTQSPTHLIKTRGQQVTLRCSSQSGHNTVSWYQQALGQGPQFIFQYYREEENGRGNFPPRFSGLQFPNYSSELNVNALELDDSALYLCASSSTGEGSYGYTFGSGTRLTVV.

V gene TRBV6-1 combines with J gene TRBJ2-4; D unclear. The CDR3 is made up of 13 amino acids. The germline V gene has CDR1 MNHNS and CDR2 SASEGT. V was pared by 2 bases and J by 6 bases, with 8 bases between. In nucleotides, the CDR3 is TGTGCCAGCAGTGAACCCCCGGGAAACATTCAGTACTTC. It is translated as CASSEPPGNIQYF.

The chain recombines TRBV19 with TRBJ1-5; 7 nucleotides agree with TRBD1. The V gene end was trimmed by 8 bases and the J gene end by 6 bases; junction bases not matched to a gene: 7. Germline CDR1 is LNHDA and CDR2 is SQIVND (reference sequence). The CDR3 length is 13 residues. The CDR3 coding sequence is TGTGCCAGTTTCCCAGGGGGTTTTCAGCCCCAGCATTTT. Translated, it gives CASFPGGFQPQHF.

The CDR3 region is CAGQGAGANVLTF. Here the CDR3 DNA reads TGTGCAGGACAGGGGGCCGGGGCCAACGTCCTGACTTTC. V gene TRBV30 combines with J gene TRBJ2-6; 11 bases match TRBD1. From germline, CDR1 is GTSNPN and CDR2 SVGIG (reference sequence). This CDR3 comprises 13 residues.

This clone is categorized as medium-sized. The CDR3 sequence: CASSKGEATEAFF. CDR3 nucleotides: TGTGCCAGCAGTAAAGGGGAGGCCACTGAAGCTTTCTTT. V gene TRBV6-1 combines with J gene TRBJ1-1, with D perhaps matching TRBD1 (5 bases). There are 13 residues in the CDR3. The V and J ends lost 5 bases and 4 bases respectively, with 11 bases between them. Per germline, CDR1 MNHNS and CDR2 SASEGT.

This clone came up once. The chain recombines TRBV5-1 with TRBJ2-5, with 7 positions matching TRBD1. Trimming at V came to 4 bases and at J to 2 bases, leaving 14 bases not matched to a gene. CDR3 length: 17 residues. Germline V lookup: CDR1 SGHRS, CDR2 YFSETQ. As DNA, the CDR3 is TGCGCCAGCAGCCCTGTTAACTCCGGGACAGCACAAGAGACCCAGTACTTC. This codes for CASSPVNSGTAQETQYF.

V usage is TRBV25-1 and J usage is TRBJ2-7; 9 positions match TRBD1. Germline trimming cut 4 bases from V and 2 bases from J; bases unmatched to any gene: 6. This CDR3 spans 15 amino acids. Per germline, CDR1 MGHDK and CDR2 SYGVNS. The chain's CDR3 is CASSGGTGYAYEQYF. The CDR3 DNA follows: TGTGCCAGCAGTGGCGGGACAGGGTACGCCTACGAGCAGTACTTC.

This clone was seen more than once but under ten times. V is TRBV10-3 and J is TRBJ2-7; tentative D call: TRBD2 (6 bases). V was shortened by 6 bases and J by 3 bases, with 15 bases between the two germline ends. CDR1 and CDR2 from the germline V gene are ENHRY and SYGVKD. The CDR3 has 14 residues. This CDR3 is CAIRQGGGVYEQYF. CDR3 in DNA: TGTGCCATCAGGCAGGGTGGAGGGGTCTACGAGCAGTACTTC.

The chain uses TRBV28 and TRBJ1-1; perhaps TRBD1 as D (6 bases). The CDR3 covers 14 residues. Germline V gene data show CDR1 as MDHEN and CDR2 as SYDVKM. Trimming took 3 bases from V and 5 from J, leaving 13 bases between them. The CDR3 region has the DNA TGTGCCAGCAGTTTCCAGGGGATAGGAACTGAAGCTTTCTTT. This translates into CASSFQGIGTEAFF.

This chain uses TRBV27 with TRBJ2-1; 9 bases are shared with TRBD2. Germline loops: CDR1 MNHEY, CDR2 SMNVEV (reference sequence). Unmatched junction bases numbered 5, after V lost 3 bases and J lost 5 bases. There are 15 residues in the CDR3. CDR3 coding DNA: TGTGCCAGCAGTTTCGGGCCTAGCGGGAACAATGAGCAGTTCTTC. It codes for CASSFGPSGNNEQFF.

Details on this clone: This sample also contains other DNA sequences that code for the same CDR3. The genes are TRBV2 and TRBJ2-5; 8 bases are shared with TRBD1. Unmatched junction bases numbered 4, after V lost 6 bases and J lost 4 bases. CDR1 and CDR2 (germline): SNHLY, FYNNEI. The CDR3 covers 13 residues. CDR3 in DNA: TGTGCCAGCAGCCAGGGGGCTGGAGAGACCCAGTACTTC. Amino acid sequence: CASSQGAGETQYF.